The entry below gives a single T cell receptor (beta chain) sequence along with its context. Its matching antigen is unknown. Stable hyperthyroidism meant no ophthalmopathy within 18 months of follow-up. Per the germline V gene, CDR1 is LNHNV and CDR2 is YYDKDF (reference sequence). Trimming removed 0 bases at V and 6 bases at J, with 23 bases between. The CDR3 consists of 19 residues. The data derive from a study of Graves' ophthalmopathy and Graves' hyperthyroidism. Across the study: There was a collection of peripheral blood at initial diagnosis, before any treatment. Study results and caveats: Ophthalmopathy progression cases were predicted by the model with 55% to 71% sensitivity and 72% to 80% specificity. Distinction of ophthalmopathy from stable hyperthyroidism by a 13-signature model reached approximately 89% sensitivity and 75% to 84% specificity.

The TCR beta CDR3 regions underwent amplification from RNA transcripts. HTBI primers served in a first-round RT-PCR, which a second-round multiplex PCR followed. One entry per CDR3 protein, called by TCRdb with MiXCR from the multiplex PCR reads. The table has roughly 610,000 distinct CDR3 sequences, roughly 20% seen once. This sequence originates from a woman younger than 35 with stable Graves' hyperthyroidism. Some clones in this sample may be carry-over from other donors' samples. The genes are TRBV15 and TRBJ2-2, with D unresolved. Sequenced material: peripheral blood. The CDR3 here is CATSRDDPLSWLDAGELFF. The DNA for the CDR3 is TGTGCCACCAGCAGAGATGATCCCCTTTCGTGGCTAGACGCCGGGGAGCTGTTTTTT.